This TCR beta chain was sequenced in a study of blood T cell repertoires in COVID-19. On the study more broadly: Some COVID-19 samples were acute and others convalescent; all came from the United States, Italy and Spain. T cells, B-cell-depleted T cells, or PBMCs supplied cDNA or gDNA.

V dropped 3 bases and J dropped 6; count of bases not matched to a gene: 5. This CDR3 is built from 14 residues. The germline V gene encodes CDR1 LNHDA and CDR2 SQIVND (reference sequence). Original processing methods: Nucleated cell counts were estimated from reference gene primer amplification. The method was immunoSEQ multiplex PCR; TCRdb's version includes in-frame clones alone and lacks a portion of them. The DNA gave D and trimming, while V, J and clone size come from that table. This repertoire shows about half a million clones, roughly 88% found once; its top ten account for approximately 2.9%.

The clonotype comes from a human donor in a cohort sampled during active COVID-19. Sequenced: peripheral blood. The chain recombines TRBV19 with TRBJ2-7, with TRBD1 identical over 10 bases. CDR3 residues: CASSIRDRGGEQYF. The CDR3 region has the DNA TGTGCCAGTAGTATCCGGGACAGGGGTGGCGAGCAGTACTTC.